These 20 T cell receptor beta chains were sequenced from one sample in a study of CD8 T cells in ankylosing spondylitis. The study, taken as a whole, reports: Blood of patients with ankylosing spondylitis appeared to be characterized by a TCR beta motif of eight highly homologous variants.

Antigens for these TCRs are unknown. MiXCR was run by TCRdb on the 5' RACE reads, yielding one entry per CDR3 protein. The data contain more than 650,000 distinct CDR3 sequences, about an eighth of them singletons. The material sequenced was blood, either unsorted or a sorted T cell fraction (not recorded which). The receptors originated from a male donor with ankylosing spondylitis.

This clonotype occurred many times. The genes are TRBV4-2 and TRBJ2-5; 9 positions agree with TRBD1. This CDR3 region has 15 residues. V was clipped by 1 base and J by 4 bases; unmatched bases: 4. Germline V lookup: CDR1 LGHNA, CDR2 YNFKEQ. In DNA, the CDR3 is TGTGCCAGCAGCCAAGGGGGACAGGGCAGAGAGACCCAGTACTTC. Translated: CASSQGGQGRETQYF.

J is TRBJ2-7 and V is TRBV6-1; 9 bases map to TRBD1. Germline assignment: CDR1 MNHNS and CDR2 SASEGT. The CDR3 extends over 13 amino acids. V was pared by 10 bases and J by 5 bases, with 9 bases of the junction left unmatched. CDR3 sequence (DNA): TGTGCCACCGGGGACAGGGCTGTCAACGAGCAGTACTTC. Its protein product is CATGDRAVNEQYF.

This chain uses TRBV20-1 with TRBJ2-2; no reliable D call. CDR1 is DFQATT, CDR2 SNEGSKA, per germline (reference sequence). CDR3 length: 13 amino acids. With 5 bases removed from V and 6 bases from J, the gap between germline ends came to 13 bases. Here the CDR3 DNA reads TGCAGTGCTTCCACAGTTTCTGCCGGGGAGCTGTTTTTT. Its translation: CSASTVSAGELFF.

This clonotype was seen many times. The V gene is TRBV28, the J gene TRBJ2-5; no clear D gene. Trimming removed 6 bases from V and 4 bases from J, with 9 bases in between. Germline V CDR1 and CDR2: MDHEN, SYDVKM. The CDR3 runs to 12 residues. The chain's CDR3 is CASRSGGETQYF. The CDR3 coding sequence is TGTGCCAGCAGGTCCGGTGGAGAGACCCAGTACTTC.

The chain's CDR3 is CASSQTGYNQPQHF. The DNA for the CDR3 is TGTGCCAGCAGTCAAACAGGGTATAATCAGCCCCAGCATTTT. The chain links TRBV27 to TRBJ1-5; possible D gene TRBD1, 6 bases. This CDR3 has 14 amino acids. V lost 5 bases, J lost 4 bases, and 12 bases lay in between. The germline CDR1 and CDR2 sequences are MNHEY and SMNVEV (reference sequence).

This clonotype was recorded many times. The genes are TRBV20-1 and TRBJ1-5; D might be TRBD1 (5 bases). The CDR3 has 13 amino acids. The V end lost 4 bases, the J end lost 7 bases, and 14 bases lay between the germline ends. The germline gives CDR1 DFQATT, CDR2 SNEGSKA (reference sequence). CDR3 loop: CSAMPGGGQPQHF. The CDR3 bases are TGCAGTGCTATGCCGGGCGGGGGGCAGCCCCAGCATTTT.

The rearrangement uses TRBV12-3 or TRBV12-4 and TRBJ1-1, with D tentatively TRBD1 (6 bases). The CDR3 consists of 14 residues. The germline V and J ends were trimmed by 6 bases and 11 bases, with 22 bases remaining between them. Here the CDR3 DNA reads TGTGCCAGCAGCTCTGTCCCCAGGGGAGGATTGGCTTTCTTT. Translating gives CASSSVPRGGLAFF.

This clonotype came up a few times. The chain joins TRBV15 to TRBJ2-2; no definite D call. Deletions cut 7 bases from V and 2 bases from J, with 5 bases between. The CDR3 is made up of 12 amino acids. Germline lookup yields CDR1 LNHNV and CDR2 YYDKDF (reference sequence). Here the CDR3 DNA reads TGTGCCACCACGAGTAACACCGGGGAGCTGTTTTTT. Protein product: CATTSNTGELFF.

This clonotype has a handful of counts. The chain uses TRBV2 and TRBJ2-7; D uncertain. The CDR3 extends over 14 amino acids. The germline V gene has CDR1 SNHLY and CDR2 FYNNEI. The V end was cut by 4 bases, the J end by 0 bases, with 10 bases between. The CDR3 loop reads CASSAGWDSYEQYF. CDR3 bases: TGTGCCAGCAGTGCGGGTTGGGACTCCTACGAGCAGTACTTC.

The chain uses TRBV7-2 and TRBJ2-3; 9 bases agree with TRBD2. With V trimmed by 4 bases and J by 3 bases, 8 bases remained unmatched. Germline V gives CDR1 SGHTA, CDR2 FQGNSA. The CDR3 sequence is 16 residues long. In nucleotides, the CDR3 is TGTGCCAGCAGCTCTCCGCGGGGGGGCCTGACAGATACGCAGTATTTT. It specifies CASSSPRGGLTDTQYF.

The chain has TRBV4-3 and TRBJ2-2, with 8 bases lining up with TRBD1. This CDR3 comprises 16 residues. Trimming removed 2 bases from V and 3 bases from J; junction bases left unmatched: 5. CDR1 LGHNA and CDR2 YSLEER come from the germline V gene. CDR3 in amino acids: CASSQLDRGYTGELFF. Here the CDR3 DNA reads TGCGCCAGCAGCCAACTCGACAGGGGATACACCGGGGAGCTGTTTTTT.

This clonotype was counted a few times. CDR3: CASSPHNSGEQYF. CDR3 sequence (DNA): TGTGCCAGCTCACCCCACAACTCTGGGGAGCAGTACTTC. The rearrangement joins TRBV28 to TRBJ2-7; no reliable D call. V was pared by 8 bases and J by 7 bases, with 18 bases between. Germline V gene sequence: CDR1 MDHEN, CDR2 SYDVKM. This CDR3 is built from 13 residues.

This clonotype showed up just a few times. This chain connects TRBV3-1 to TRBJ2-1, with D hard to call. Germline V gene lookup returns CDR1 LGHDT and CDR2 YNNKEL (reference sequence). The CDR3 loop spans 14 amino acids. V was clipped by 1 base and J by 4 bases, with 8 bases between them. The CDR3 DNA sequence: TGTGCCAGCAGCCAAGCGACCGGTTACAATGAGCAGTTCTTC. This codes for CASSQATGYNEQFF.

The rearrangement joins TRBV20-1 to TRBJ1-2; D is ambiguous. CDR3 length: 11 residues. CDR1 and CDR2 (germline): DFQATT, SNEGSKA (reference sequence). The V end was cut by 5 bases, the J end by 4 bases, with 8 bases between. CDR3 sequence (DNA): TGCAGTGCTCCACACTCCTATGGCTACACCTTC. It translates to CSAPHSYGYTF.

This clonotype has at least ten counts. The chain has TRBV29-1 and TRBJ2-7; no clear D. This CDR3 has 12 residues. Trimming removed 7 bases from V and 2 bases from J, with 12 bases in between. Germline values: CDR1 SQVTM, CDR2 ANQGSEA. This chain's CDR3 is CSASTYTYEQYF. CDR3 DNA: TGCAGCGCATCGACTTACACCTACGAGCAGTACTTC.

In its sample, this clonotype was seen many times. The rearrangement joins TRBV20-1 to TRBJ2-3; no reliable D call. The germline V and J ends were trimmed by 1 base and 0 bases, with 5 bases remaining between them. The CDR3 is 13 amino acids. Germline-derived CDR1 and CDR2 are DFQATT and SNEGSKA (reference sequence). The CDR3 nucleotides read TGCAGTGCTAGAGTTACTAGCACAGATACGCAGTATTTT. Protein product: CSARVTSTDTQYF.

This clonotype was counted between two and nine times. Here the CDR3 reads CASSARGVNEQYF. CDR3 DNA sequence: TGTGCCAGCAGCGCCAGGGGGGTGAACGAGCAGTACTTC. V and J are TRBV7-2 and TRBJ2-7; tentatively, D is TRBD1 (7 bases). The ends were cut back, 5 bases at V and 5 bases at J, with 13 bases in the middle. CDR1 is SGHTA and CDR2 is FQGNSA in the germline V gene. The CDR3 is 13 residues long.

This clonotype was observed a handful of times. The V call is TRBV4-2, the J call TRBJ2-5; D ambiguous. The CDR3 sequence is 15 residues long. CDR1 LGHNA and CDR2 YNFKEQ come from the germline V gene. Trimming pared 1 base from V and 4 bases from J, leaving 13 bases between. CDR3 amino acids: CASSQVGDRRETQYF. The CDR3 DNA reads TGTGCCAGCAGCCAAGTCGGAGACCGTCGAGAGACCCAGTACTTC.

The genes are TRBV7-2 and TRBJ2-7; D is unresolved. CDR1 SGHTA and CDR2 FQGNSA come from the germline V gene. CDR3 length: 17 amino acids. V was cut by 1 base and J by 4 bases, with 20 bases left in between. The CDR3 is CASSLGSRLSGQYEQYF. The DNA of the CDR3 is TGTGCCAGCAGCTTAGGGTCTAGGCTTTCCGGTCAATACGAGCAGTACTTC.

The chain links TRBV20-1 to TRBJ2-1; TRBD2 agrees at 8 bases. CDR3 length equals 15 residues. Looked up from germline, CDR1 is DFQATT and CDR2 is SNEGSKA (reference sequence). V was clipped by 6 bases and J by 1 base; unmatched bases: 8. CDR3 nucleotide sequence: TGCAGTGCCCTCCTGGGACTAGAGTCCTACAATGAGCAGTTCTTC. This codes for CSALLGLESYNEQFF.